This T cell receptor (beta chain) was retrieved from a study of T cells after yellow fever vaccination. With 1 base clipped from V and 5 bases from J, the junction kept 6 bases outside the gene matches. The CDR3 consists of 15 residues. This clonotype was counted a few times. Its cognate antigen is unknown. TCRdb re-derived calls from the 5' RACE reads in MiXCR, one entry per CDR3 protein. The sample yields about 340,000 distinct CDR3 sequences, around an eighth seen once. Overall study results and limits: Re-detected after boosting: most primary clones, 96% of CD4 and 88% of CD8. The presence of abundant clonotypes contaminating from the bulk population was possible in FACS-sorted repertoires.

This chain links TRBV12-3 or TRBV12-4 with TRBJ2-5; 8 positions agree with TRBD2. The sequence was collected from a man aged 18 to 35 who received the YFV17D yellow fever vaccine. The input for sequencing was CD4+ T cells sorted from PBMCs, taken 15 days after the yellow fever booster vaccination. This CDR3 reads CASSLGAGGTETQYF. DNA of the CDR3: TGTGCCAGCAGTTTAGGTGCGGGGGGCACGGAGACCCAGTACTTC.